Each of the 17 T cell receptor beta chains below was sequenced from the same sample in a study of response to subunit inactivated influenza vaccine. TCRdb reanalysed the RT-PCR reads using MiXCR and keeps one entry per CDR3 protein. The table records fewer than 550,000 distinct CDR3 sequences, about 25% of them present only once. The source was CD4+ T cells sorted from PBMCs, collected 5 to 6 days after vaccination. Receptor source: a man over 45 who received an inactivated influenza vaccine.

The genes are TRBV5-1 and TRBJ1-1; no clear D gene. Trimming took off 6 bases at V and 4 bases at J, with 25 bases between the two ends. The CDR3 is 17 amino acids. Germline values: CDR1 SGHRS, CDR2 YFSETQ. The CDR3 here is CASTPGGTGLRSTEAFF. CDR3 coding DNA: TGCGCCAGCACCCCGGGAGGAACCGGTCTTCGAAGCACTGAAGCTTTCTTT.

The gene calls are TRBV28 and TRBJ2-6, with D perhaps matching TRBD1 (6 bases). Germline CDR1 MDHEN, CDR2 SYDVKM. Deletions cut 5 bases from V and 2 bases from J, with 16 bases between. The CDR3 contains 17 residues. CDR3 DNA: TGTGCCAGCAGTCCACAGGGAAACGGGCCTGGGGCCAACGTCCTGACTTTC. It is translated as CASSPQGNGPGANVLTF.

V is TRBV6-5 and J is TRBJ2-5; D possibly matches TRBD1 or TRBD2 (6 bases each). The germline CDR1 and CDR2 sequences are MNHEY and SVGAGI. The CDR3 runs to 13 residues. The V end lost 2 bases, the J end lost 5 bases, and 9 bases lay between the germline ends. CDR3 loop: CASSYQGRETQYF. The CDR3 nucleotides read TGTGCCAGCAGTTACCAGGGGAGGGAGACCCAGTACTTC.

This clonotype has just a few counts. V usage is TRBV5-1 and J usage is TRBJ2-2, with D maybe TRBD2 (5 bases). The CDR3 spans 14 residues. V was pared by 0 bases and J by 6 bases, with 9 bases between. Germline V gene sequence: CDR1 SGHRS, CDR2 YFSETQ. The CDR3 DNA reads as TGCGCCAGCAGCTTGGGAGCTAGCCCCGGGGAGCTGTTTTTT. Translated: CASSLGASPGELFF.

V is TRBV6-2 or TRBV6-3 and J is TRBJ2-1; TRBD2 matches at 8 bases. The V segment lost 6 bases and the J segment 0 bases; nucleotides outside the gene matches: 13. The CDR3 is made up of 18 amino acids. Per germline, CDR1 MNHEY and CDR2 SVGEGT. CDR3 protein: CASRPGAGGGISYNEQFF. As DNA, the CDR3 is TGTGCCAGCAGACCTGGGGCCGGGGGGGGCATCTCCTACAATGAGCAGTTCTTC.

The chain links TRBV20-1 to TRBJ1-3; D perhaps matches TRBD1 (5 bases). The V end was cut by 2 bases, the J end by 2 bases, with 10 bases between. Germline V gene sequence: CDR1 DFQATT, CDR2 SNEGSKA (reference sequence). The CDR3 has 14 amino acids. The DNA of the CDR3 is TGCAGTGCTAGATTCGGGGCCCCTGGAAACACCATATATTTT. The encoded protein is CSARFGAPGNTIYF.

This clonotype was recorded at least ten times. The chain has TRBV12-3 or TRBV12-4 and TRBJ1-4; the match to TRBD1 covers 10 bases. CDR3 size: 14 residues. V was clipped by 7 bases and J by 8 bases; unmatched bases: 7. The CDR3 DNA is TGTGCCAGCACCCGGACAGGGGGAGTGGAAAAACTGTTTTTT. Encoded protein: CASTRTGGVEKLFF.

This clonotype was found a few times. The chain's CDR3 is CASTKGIGSGQETQYF. The CDR3 nucleotides read TGTGCCAGCACCAAGGGTATAGGGTCGGGCCAAGAGACCCAGTACTTC. The rearrangement joins TRBV5-5 to TRBJ2-5, with D unresolved. V lost 6 bases, J lost 1 base, and 19 bases lay in between. The CDR3 sequence is 16 residues long. The germline V gene encodes CDR1 SGHKS and CDR2 YYEKEE (reference sequence).

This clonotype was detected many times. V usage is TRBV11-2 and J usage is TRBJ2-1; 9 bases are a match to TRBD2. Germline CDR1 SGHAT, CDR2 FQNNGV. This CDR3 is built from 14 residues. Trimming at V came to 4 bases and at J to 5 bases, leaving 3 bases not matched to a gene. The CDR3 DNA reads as TGTGCCAGCAGCTCCGGGACTAGCAACAATGAGCAGTTCTTC. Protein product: CASSSGTSNNEQFF.

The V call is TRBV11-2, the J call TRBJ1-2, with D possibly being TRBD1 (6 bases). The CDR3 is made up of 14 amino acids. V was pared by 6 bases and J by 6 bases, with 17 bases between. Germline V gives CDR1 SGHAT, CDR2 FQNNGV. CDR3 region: CASRSGTYLDGYTF. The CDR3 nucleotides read TGTGCCAGCAGGTCGGGGACATACCTGGATGGCTACACCTTC.

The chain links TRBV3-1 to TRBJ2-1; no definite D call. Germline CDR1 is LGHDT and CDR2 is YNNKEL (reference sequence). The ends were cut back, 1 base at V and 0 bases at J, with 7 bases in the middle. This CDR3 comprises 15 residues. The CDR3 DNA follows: TGTGCCAGCAGCCAAGGTAGGGTCTCCTACAATGAGCAGTTCTTC. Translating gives CASSQGRVSYNEQFF.

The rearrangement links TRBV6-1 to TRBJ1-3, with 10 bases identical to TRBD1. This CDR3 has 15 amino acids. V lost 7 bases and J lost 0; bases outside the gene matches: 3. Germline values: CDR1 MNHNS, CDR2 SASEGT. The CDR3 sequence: CASTGQGSSGNTIYF. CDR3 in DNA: TGTGCCAGCACGGGACAGGGGAGCTCTGGAAACACCATATATTTT.

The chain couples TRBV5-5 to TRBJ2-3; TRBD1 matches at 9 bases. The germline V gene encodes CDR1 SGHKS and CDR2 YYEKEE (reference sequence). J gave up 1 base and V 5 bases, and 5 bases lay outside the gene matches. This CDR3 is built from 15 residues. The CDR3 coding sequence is TGTGCCAGCAGACGGGACAGGGTGCGCACAGATACGCAGTATTTT. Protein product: CASRRDRVRTDTQYF.

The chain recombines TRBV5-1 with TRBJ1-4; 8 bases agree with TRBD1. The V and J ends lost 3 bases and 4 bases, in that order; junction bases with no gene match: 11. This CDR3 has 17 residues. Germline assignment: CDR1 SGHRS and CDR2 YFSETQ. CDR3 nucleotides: TGCGCCAGCAGCTCAGATCCTTTTACAGGGGGTAATGAAAAACTGTTTTTT. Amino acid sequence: CASSSDPFTGGNEKLFF.

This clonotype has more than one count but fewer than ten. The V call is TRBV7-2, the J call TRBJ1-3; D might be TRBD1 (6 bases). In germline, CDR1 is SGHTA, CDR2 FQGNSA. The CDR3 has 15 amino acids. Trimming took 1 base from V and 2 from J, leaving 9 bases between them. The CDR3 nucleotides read TGTGCCAGCAGCTTAGACAGGGTCGCTGGAAACACCATATATTTT. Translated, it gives CASSLDRVAGNTIYF.

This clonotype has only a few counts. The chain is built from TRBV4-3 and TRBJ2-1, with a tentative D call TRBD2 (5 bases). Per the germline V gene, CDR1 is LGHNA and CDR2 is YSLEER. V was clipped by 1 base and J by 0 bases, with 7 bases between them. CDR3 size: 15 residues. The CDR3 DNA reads TGCGCCAGCAGCCAAGGGACTTTCTCCTACAATGAGCAGTTCTTC. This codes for CASSQGTFSYNEQFF.

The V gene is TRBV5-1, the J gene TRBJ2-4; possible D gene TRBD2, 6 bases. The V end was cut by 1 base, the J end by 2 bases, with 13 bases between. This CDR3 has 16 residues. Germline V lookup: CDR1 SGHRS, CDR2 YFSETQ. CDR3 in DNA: TGCGCCAGCAGCTTGCAGGAGGGTCACTCCAAAAACATTCAGTACTTC. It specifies CASSLQEGHSKNIQYF. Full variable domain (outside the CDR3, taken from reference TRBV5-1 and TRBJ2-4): KAGVTQTPRYLIKTRGQQVTLSCSPISGHRSVSWYQQTPGQGLQFLFEYFSETQRNKGNFPGRFSGRQFSNSRSEMNVSTLELGDSALYLCASSLQEGHSKNIQYFGAGTRLSVL.